This T cell receptor beta chain was identified during a study of control samples from healthy donors and cancer patients. Per germline, CDR1 SNHLY and CDR2 FYNNEI. The length of the CDR3 is 18 residues. V was cut by 6 bases and J by 2 bases, with 26 bases left in between. The assay was immunoSEQ multiplex PCR, and TCRdb's table has in-frame clones only and misses some. The sample records around 130,000 clones, 70% to 90% being singletons. The sequenced sample consisted of blood. This chain links TRBV2 with TRBJ2-7; D not certain. The clonotype originates from a man between 45 and 60 years old in good health. As DNA, the CDR3 is TGTGCCAGCAGGCCCCAGTTTCACGGAGCCCTTGTAGCCTACGAGCAGTACTTC. It encodes CASRPQFHGALVAYEQYF.